This TCR beta chain was retrieved from a study of identical twins. Findings of the study overall: Rather than following the same donors, the conclusions depended on cross-sectional statistical analysis.

TCRdb recomputed calls from the 5' RACE reads with MiXCR, one row per CDR3 protein. The sample includes roughly 690,000 distinct CDR3 sequences, around 6% of them seen just once. This clonotype was counted at least ten times. The target antigen is unknown. The junction had 6 bases not matched to a gene; V was cut back by 8 bases and J by 2 bases. This CDR3 has 14 amino acids. Sequencing input: naive T cells sorted from blood. The V gene is TRBV12-3 or TRBV12-4, the J gene TRBJ2-1, with TRBD2 matching 7 bases. The sequence derives from a man between 18 and 35 years old in good health. CDR3 DNA: TGTGCCAGCTCGGTCCGGGAGGCCTACAATGAGCAGTTCTTC. Protein sequence: CASSVREAYNEQFF.